The T cell receptor beta chain described here comes from a study of cytomegalovirus exposure and HLA in healthy donors. Study-wide results and limits: For cytomegalovirus status, the classifier reportedly gave diagnoses with high specificity and sensitivity. Sequencing likely produced, as an artifact, a cluster of highly shared sequence variants. Association with HLA alleles at 0.05 false discovery rate was found for around 17,000 TCR beta sequences in a later analysis. According to an earlier analysis, most TCR beta V segments yielded productive rearrangements about 87% or about 30% of the time.

Germline V gene lookup returns CDR1 SGHTS and CDR2 YDEGEE. This CDR3 comprises 11 residues. V lost 2 bases and J lost 14, with 10 bases in between. 60 Vbeta and 13 Jbeta primers were used in PCR. The data were produced by immunoSEQ multiplex PCR, yet TCRdb's version contains in-frame clones alone and is incomplete. The sample lists some 150,000 clones; roughly 64% were seen once. This clone was detected once. As yet, its antigen is unknown. Sequenced sample: PBMCs. J is TRBJ1-4 and V is TRBV5-8; D not certain. The TCR comes from a woman aged 30 to 39 in good health and CMV-seropositive. DNA of the CDR3: TGTGCCAGCAGCTTAGCCCCACGGCTGTTTTTT. It translates to CASSLAPRLFF.